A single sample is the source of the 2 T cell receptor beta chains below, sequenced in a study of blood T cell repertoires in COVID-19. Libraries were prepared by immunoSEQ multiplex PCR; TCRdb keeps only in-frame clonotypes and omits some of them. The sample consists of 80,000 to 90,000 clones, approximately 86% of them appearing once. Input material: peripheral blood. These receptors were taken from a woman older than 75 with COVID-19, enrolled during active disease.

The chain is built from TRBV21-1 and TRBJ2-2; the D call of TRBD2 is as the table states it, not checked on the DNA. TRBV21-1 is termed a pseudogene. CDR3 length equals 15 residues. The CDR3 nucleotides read TGTGCCAGCAGCGAGAGGGAGGAGGTCGCCGGGGAGCTGTTTTTT. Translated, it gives CASSEREEVAGELFF.

The chain's CDR3 is CASSRGLAPETQYF. DNA of the CDR3: TGTGCCAGTAGTAGAGGACTAGCCCCCGAGACCCAGTACTTC. This chain links TRBV19 with TRBJ2-5; 8 nucleotides line up with TRBD2. This CDR3 region has 14 residues. Germline V gene lookup returns CDR1 LNHDA and CDR2 SQIVND (reference sequence). The V segment lost 4 bases and the J segment 5 bases; nucleotides outside the gene matches: 6.